These 3 T cell receptor beta chains originate from one sample sequenced in a study of blood T cell repertoires in COVID-19. Clones were sequenced by immunoSEQ multiplex PCR, and TCRdb holds only the in-frame ones, with some missing. The sample has 300,000 to 400,000 clones, around 91% seen once. What was sequenced was peripheral blood. The receptors stem from a woman aged 18-29 years who had recovered from COVID-19.

V usage is TRBV7-9 and J usage is TRBJ1-1; TRBD1 aligns across 9 bases. V lost 5 bases, J lost 0 bases, and 1 base stayed unmatched. CDR1 SEHNR and CDR2 FQNEAQ come from the germline V gene (reference sequence). The CDR3 covers 14 residues. CDR3 DNA: TGTGCCAGCAGCGGACAGGGGCTGAACACTGAAGCTTTCTTT. Residues: CASSGQGLNTEAFF.

CDR3 in DNA: TGCGCCAGCAGCTTGGCACGAGCGGGGGTAAACAATGAGCAGTTCTTC. Translated, it gives CASSLARAGVNNEQFF. The V call is TRBV5-1, the J call TRBJ2-1; 8 nucleotides agree with TRBD2. Germline V gene sequence: CDR1 SGHRS, CDR2 YFSETQ. This CDR3 contains 16 residues. The V and J ends lost 0 bases and 5 bases, in that order; junction bases with no gene match: 7.

The rearrangement uses TRBV5-4 and TRBJ1-1; possible D gene TRBD1, 5 bases. The CDR3 has 14 amino acids. Germline V gene lookup returns CDR1 SGHNT and CDR2 YYREEE (reference sequence). The germline V and J ends were trimmed by 0 bases and 4 bases, with 10 bases remaining between them. Here the CDR3 DNA reads TGTGCCAGCAGCTTGGATAGACAGTTCACTGAAGCTTTCTTT. Translation gives CASSLDRQFTEAFF.